Shown below are 9 T cell receptor beta chains from a single sample sequenced in a study of blood T cell repertoires in COVID-19. Generated by immunoSEQ multiplex PCR, the TCRdb table keeps only in-frame clones and is missing some. The table includes under 250,000 clones, just under 85% detected once. Sequences were obtained from peripheral blood. Receptors were obtained from an older man with acute or convalescent COVID-19.

The J gene is TRBJ1-5, the V gene TRBV5-1; D is possibly TRBD1 (6 bases). Germline V gene lookup returns CDR1 SGHRS and CDR2 YFSETQ. Trimming cost V 0 bases and J 2 bases, with 12 bases left between them. This CDR3 has 16 residues. For the CDR3, the DNA is TGCGCCAGCAGCTTGGGTACAGGGTACGGCAATCAGCCCCAGCATTTT. This sequence encodes CASSLGTGYGNQPQHF. Based on the CDR3 plus reference TRBV5-1 and TRBJ1-5, the full variable domain is KAGVTQTPRYLIKTRGQQVTLSCSPISGHRSVSWYQQTPGQGLQFLFEYFSETQRNKGNFPGRFSGRQFSNSRSEMNVSTLELGDSALYLCASSLGTGYGNQPQHFGDGTRLSIL.

This clone came up a few times. J is TRBJ1-2 and V is TRBV5-1; D possibly corresponds to TRBD1 (5 bases). CDR1 is SGHRS and CDR2 is YFSETQ in the germline V gene. With 1 base removed from V and 8 bases from J, the gap between germline ends came to 18 bases. There are 15 residues in the CDR3. Here the CDR3 DNA reads TGCGCCAGCAGCTTGACAACTACGGGGGATCGAGGCTACACCTTC. This encodes CASSLTTTGDRGYTF.

CDR3 bases: TGTGCCGGGGGGGAGGGTAATAATTCACCCCTCCACTTT. Protein sequence: CAGGEGNNSPLHF. This chain joins TRBV30 and TRBJ1-6, with a weak D call TRBD1 (5 bases). Germline-derived CDR1 and CDR2 are GTSNPN and SVGIG (reference sequence). The germline V and J ends were trimmed by 8 bases and 5 bases, with 13 bases remaining between them. CDR3 length equals 13 residues. Supplemented by reference TRBV30 and TRBJ1-6, the full variable domain reads SQTIHQWPATLVQPVGSPLSLECTVEGTSNPNLYWYRQAAGRGLQLLFYSVGIGQISSEVPQNLSASRPQDRQFILSSKKLLLSDSGFYLCAGGEGNNSPLHFGNGTRLTVT.

The DNA for the CDR3 is TGTGCCAGCAGCTTAGGGCTCCCAAATGGCTACACCTTC. Translating gives CASSLGLPNGYTF. The V and J genes are TRBV7-9 and TRBJ1-2; D remains ambiguous. Looked up from germline, CDR1 is SEHNR and CDR2 is FQNEAQ (reference sequence). Trimming pared 1 base from V and 6 bases from J, leaving 9 bases between. The CDR3 sequence is 13 residues long.

The rearrangement uses TRBV6-5 and TRBJ2-2, with D hard to call. With 6 bases removed from V and 1 base from J, the gap between germline ends came to 6 bases. The CDR3 extends over 13 amino acids. Germline lookup yields CDR1 MNHEY and CDR2 SVGAGI. Written as DNA, the CDR3 is TGTGCCAGCAGCCTCGGGAACACCGGGGAGCTGTTTTTT. Amino acid sequence: CASSLGNTGELFF.

The V gene is TRBV27, the J gene TRBJ2-3; D remains ambiguous. CDR1 and CDR2 from the germline V gene are MNHEY and SMNVEV (reference sequence). The CDR3 is 15 amino acids. With 7 bases removed from V and 0 bases from J, the gap between germline ends came to 14 bases. CDR3: CASKSRQTSTDTQYF. CDR3 nucleotides: TGTGCCAGCAAGTCTCGGCAGACTAGCACAGATACGCAGTATTTT.

The V gene is TRBV9, the J gene TRBJ2-7; maybe TRBD2 (5 bases). The CDR3 is 15 amino acids. Germline CDR1 is SGDLS and CDR2 is YYNGEE. V lost 4 bases to trimming and J lost 1 base, with 15 bases between them. The CDR3 bases are TGTGCCAGCAGCCCCACTACGAGGGCATCCTACGAGCAGTACTTC. This sequence encodes CASSPTTRASYEQYF.

The chain employs TRBV14 and TRBJ2-7; a possible D gene is TRBD1 (5 bases). CDR3 length: 14 residues. Trimming pared 8 bases from V and 0 bases from J, leaving 14 bases between. Per germline, CDR1 SGHDN and CDR2 FVKESK. The DNA of the CDR3 is TGTGCCAGCTCAAACAGGCACCGCTCCTACGAGCAGTACTTC. As protein: CASSNRHRSYEQYF.

The CDR3 bases are TGTGCCAGCAGCCAACAGCGGCCTGGGGAGCAGTACTTC. Its translation: CASSQQRPGEQYF. This chain links TRBV12-3 or TRBV12-4 with TRBJ2-7; TRBD2 might be the D (5 bases). V shed 6 bases and J shed 7 bases, with 16 bases lying between them. The CDR3 spans 13 residues.